A selection of T cell receptor beta chains follows, all from one sample in a study of radiation and T cells in renal cell carcinoma. Using immunoSEQ multiplex PCR, the repertoire was profiled, and TCRdb retains in-frame clones only, with some absent. Among some 20,000 clones listed, more than 40% were seen once. The starting material was tumor tissue, obtained from a patient whose treatment included radiotherapy and nephrectomy. Receptors were obtained from a woman in her forties or fifties with renal cell carcinoma. Each CDR3 is given with its conserved first and last residue. Each record gives: clone size, D gene, J gene, V gene, CDR3 protein, CDR3 DNA. The D gene is left open where the match is weak. Size tells how often a clone was seen (once, few, many) or the class of an expanded clone, and some rows leave it out.

>.|.|TRBJ1-2|TRBV25-1
CASSEHTLDSNYGYTF
TGTGCCAGCAGTGAACATACTCTGGACAGCAACTATGGCTACACCTTC
>.|.|TRBJ2-7|TRBV7-2
CASSLGQHYEQYF
TGTGCCAGCAGCTTAGGGCAGCACTACGAGCAGTACTTC
>.|.|TRBJ1-1|TRBV15
CATSSDSQEAFF
TGTGCCACCAGCTCGGACAGCCAGGAAGCTTTCTTT
>.|TRBD2|TRBJ2-5|TRBV5-1
CASLHASGGKQETQYF
TGCGCCAGCCTACACGCTAGCGGGGGGAAACAAGAGACCCAGTACTTC
>.|TRBD2|TRBJ2-5|TRBV5-4
CASSAGLATETQYF
TGTGCCAGCAGCGCGGGACTAGCGACAGAGACCCAGTACTTC
>few|TRBD1|TRBJ1-1|TRBV30
CAWSQGANTEAFF
TGTGCCTGGTCCCAGGGGGCGAACACTGAAGCTTTCTTT
>few|.|TRBJ2-7|TRBV5-1
CASSLVLTALEQYF
TGCGCCAGCAGCTTGGTGCTGACAGCACTCGAGCAGTACTTC
>.|TRBD1|TRBJ2-2|TRBV18
CASSPGTGANTGELFF
TGTGCCAGCTCACCGGGGACAGGCGCGAACACCGGGGAGCTGTTTTTT
>.|.|TRBJ2-7|TRBV20-1
CSARDSGEQYF
TGCAGTGCTAGAGATTCGGGGGAGCAGTACTTC
>medium-sized|.|TRBJ1-1|TRBV7-3
CASSFQGDTEAFF
TGTGCCAGCAGCTTTCAGGGTGACACTGAAGCTTTCTTT
>.|.|TRBJ1-1|TRBV7-2
CASSLDSRQGNEAFF
TGTGCCAGCAGCTTAGATAGTCGGCAGGGAAATGAAGCTTTCTTT
>few|TRBD1|TRBJ1-6|TRBV10-2
CASSVGTGVAAGSPLHF
TGCGCCAGCAGTGTGGGGACAGGGGTCGCGGCGGGTTCACCCCTCCACTTT
>.|TRBD1|TRBJ1-2|TRBV14
CASSQDRDRENYGYTF
TGTGCCAGCAGCCAAGATCGGGACAGGGAAAACTATGGCTACACCTTC
>.|.|TRBJ1-4|TRBV18
CASSPDSGEKLFF
TGTGCCAGCTCACCCGACTCGGGGGAAAAACTGTTTTTT
>many|TRBD1|TRBJ1-6|TRBV27
CASRTGWVDSPLHF
TGTGCCAGCAGGACAGGGTGGGTGGATTCACCCCTCCACTTT
>.|.|TRBJ2-2|TRBV4-2
CASSRDSGELFF
TGTGCCAGCAGTCGCGACTCCGGGGAGCTGTTTTTT
>.|TRBD1|TRBJ1-1|TRBV5-1
CASSLMAGGGINTEAFF
TGCGCCAGCAGCTTGATGGCAGGGGGCGGCATCAACACTGAAGCTTTCTTT
>few|.|TRBJ2-3|TRBV18
CASSPPGSLSDTQYF
TGTGCCAGCTCACCACCGGGGTCCCTGTCCGATACGCAGTATTTT